This T cell receptor (beta chain) stems from a study of T-cell reconstitution after alpha-beta-depleted transplantation in children. This clonotype was detected many times. Unique molecular identifiers were incorporated when the TCRbeta library was constructed. TCRdb independently ran MiXCR on the PCR reads; one entry per CDR3 protein. The sample carries approximately 490,000 distinct CDR3 sequences, 9.5% to 15% recorded once. This CDR3 is 16 amino acids long. The junction had 8 bases not matched to a gene; V was cut back by 6 bases and J by 0 bases. The sequence derives from a human donor who donated a stem cell graft to a child with combined immunodeficiency. Sequenced here: PBMCs from the stem cell graft donor, sampled from the stem cell graft. The rearrangement uses TRBV12-3 or TRBV12-4 and TRBJ2-3; 8 bases fit TRBD2. The CDR3 region is CASSLRAGGSTDTQYF. The CDR3 region has the DNA TGTGCCAGCAGCCTGCGGGCGGGGGGCAGCACAGATACGCAGTATTTT.